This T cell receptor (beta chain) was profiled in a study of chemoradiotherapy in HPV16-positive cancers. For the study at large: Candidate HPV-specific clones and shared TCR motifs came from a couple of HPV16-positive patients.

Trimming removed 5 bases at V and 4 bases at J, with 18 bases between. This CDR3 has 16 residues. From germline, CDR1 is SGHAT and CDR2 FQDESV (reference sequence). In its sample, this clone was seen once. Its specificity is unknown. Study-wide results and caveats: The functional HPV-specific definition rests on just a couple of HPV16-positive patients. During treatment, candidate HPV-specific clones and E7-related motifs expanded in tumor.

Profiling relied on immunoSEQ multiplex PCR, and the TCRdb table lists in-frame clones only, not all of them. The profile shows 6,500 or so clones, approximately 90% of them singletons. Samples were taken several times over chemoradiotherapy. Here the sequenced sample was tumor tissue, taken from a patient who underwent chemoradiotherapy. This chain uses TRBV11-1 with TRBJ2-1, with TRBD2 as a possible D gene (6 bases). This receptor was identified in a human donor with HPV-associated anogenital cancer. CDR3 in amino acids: CASSPLAILVYNEQFF. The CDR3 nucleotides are TGTGCCAGCAGCCCCCTAGCGATTCTCGTTTACAATGAGCAGTTCTTC.